A single sample gave rise to the 4 T cell receptor beta chains below, sequenced in a study of blood T cell repertoires in COVID-19. Produced via immunoSEQ multiplex PCR; TCRdb's table is partial and in-frame only. The sample contains approximately 120,000 clones, approximately 85% of which appear only once. The sample was peripheral blood. The receptors originated from an elderly woman with COVID-19, enrolled during active disease.

This clone was seen a single time. J is TRBJ2-1 and V is TRBV27, with D perhaps matching TRBD1 (6 bases). The CDR3 runs to 15 residues. V was clipped by 5 bases and J by 3 bases, with 14 bases between them. From germline, CDR1 is MNHEY and CDR2 SMNVEV (reference sequence). The CDR3 DNA follows: TGTGCCAGCAGTCCCCGCTACAGGGTCTACAATGAGCAGTTCTTC. Its translation: CASSPRYRVYNEQFF.

V usage is TRBV27 and J usage is TRBJ2-1; TRBD2 agrees at 9 bases. This CDR3 comprises 15 residues. Germline CDR1 reads MNHEY; CDR2 reads SMNVEV (reference sequence). J gave up 3 bases and V 3 bases, and 3 bases lay outside the gene matches. DNA of the CDR3: TGTGCCAGCAGTTTGGCGGGAGGGTTCTACAATGAGCAGTTCTTC. The encoded protein is CASSLAGGFYNEQFF.

J is TRBJ2-7 and V is TRBV12-3 or TRBV12-4, with D possibly being TRBD2 (5 bases). With 5 bases removed from V and 0 bases from J, the gap between germline ends came to 8 bases. The CDR3 has 13 amino acids. The CDR3 bases are TGTGCCAGCAGTACTGGACTCTCCTACGAGCAGTACTTC. As protein: CASSTGLSYEQYF.

V and J are TRBV2 and TRBJ2-2, with 7 bases fitting TRBD1. The germline V gene encodes CDR1 SNHLY and CDR2 FYNNEI. The CDR3 contains 13 residues. The trim removed 5 bases at V and 6 bases at J, leaving 3 bases unmatched. The DNA of the CDR3 is TGTGCCAGCAGTTCCGGGACAGCCGGGGAGCTGTTTTTT. Its protein product is CASSSGTAGELFF.